The clone carrying this TCR beta chain was observed a handful of times. This entry comes from a study of control samples from healthy donors and cancer patients. The assay was immunoSEQ multiplex PCR, and TCRdb's table has in-frame clones only and misses some. The table shows about 190,000 clones, with 91% occurring only once. V gave up 0 bases and J gave up 7 bases, with 13 bases separating them. This CDR3 contains 14 residues. Germline V CDR1 and CDR2: SGHDT, YYEEEE. The genes are TRBV5-6 and TRBJ1-2, with TRBD1 as a possible D gene (6 bases). The clonotype was recovered from a man aged 30 to 39 in good health. The sequenced material came from blood. As DNA, the CDR3 is TGTGCCAGCAGCTTGGTGGGGGGCCAAGGTGGCTACACCTTC. Translation: CASSLVGGQGGYTF.